The 3 T cell receptor beta chains given below trace back to one sample, sequenced in a study of CD4 T cells in relation to SARS-CoV-2 and coronaviruses (dated by TCRdb to the early 2020s). CD4+ T cells from unexposed donors were collected before the COVID-19 pandemic (2011-2018). The EasySep CD4+ T cell isolation kit was used to isolate CD4+ T cells once the cultures had run for more than 8 days. Libraries came from the immunoSEQ multiplex PCR assay. What TCRdb holds here is the immuneACCESS table cut down to in-frame rearrangements. Part of the clones is not present; checked against another copy, under half of the missing clones reflect an unresolved V gene, and the others are unexplained. This sample holds 25,000 or so clones; roughly 81% were observed only once. The top ten constitute 18% of the sample. These receptors' antigens are unknown. Material: CD4+ T cells from PBMCs, cultured in vitro. Every receptor here comes from a human donor in good health.

This rearrangement joins TRBV6-5 to TRBJ1-2; TRBD1 might be the D (5 bases). Trimming took off 5 bases at V and 4 bases at J, with 17 bases between the two ends. The CDR3 is made up of 15 amino acids. The V gene's germline CDR1 is MNHEY and CDR2 SVGAGI. CDR3 nucleotides: TGTGCCAGCAGTCCAGAACCGACAGTACTCTATGGCTACACCTTC. Protein sequence: CASSPEPTVLYGYTF.

Here the CDR3 reads CASSPLGGLETQYF. The CDR3 DNA follows: TGTGCCAGCTCACCTCTCGGCGGATTAGAGACCCAGTACTTC. The V call is TRBV18, the J call TRBJ2-5; D call uncertain. CDR1 is KGHSH and CDR2 is LQKENI in the germline V gene. Trimming took 3 bases from V and 4 from J, leaving 12 bases between them. The CDR3 totals 14 residues.

The CDR3 loop reads CASSLGVPNTEAFF. CDR3 bases: TGTGCCAGCAGCCTAGGGGTCCCGAACACTGAAGCTTTCTTT. The chain carries TRBV6-5 and TRBJ1-1; tentative D call: TRBD1 (5 bases). The CDR3 extends over 14 amino acids. V lost 6 bases and J lost 1, with 12 bases in between. Germline-derived CDR1 and CDR2 are MNHEY and SVGAGI.